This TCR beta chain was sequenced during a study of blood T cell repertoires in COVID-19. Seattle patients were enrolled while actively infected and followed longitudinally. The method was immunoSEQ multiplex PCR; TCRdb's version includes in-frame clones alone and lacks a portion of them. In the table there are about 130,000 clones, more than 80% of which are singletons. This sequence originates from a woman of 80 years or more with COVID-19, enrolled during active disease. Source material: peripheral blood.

DNA for the CDR3: TGTGCCAGCAGCTTAGGCCTAAGGACTACCTACGAGCAGTACTTC. It yields the protein CASSLGLRTTYEQYF. The genes are TRBV13 and TRBJ2-7, with D perhaps TRBD2 (6 bases). V was trimmed by 0 bases and J by 2 bases, leaving 11 bases between them. Germline V lookup: CDR1 PRHDT, CDR2 FYEKMQ (reference sequence). The CDR3 contains 15 residues. The variable domain in full, with the rest retrieved from reference TRBV13 and TRBJ2-7, is AAGVIQSPRHLIKEKRETATLKCYPIPRHDTVYWYQQGPGQDPQFLISFYEKMQSDKGSIPDRFSAQQFSDYHSELNMSSLELGDSALYFCASSLGLRTTYEQYFGPGTRLTVT.